This T cell receptor (beta chain) stems from a study of blood T cells in healthy people across ages. Next came a second PCR, run for about 7 to 12 cycles, which used a sample-barcoded 5' primer along with a J-beta primer mix. TCRdb re-called the 5' RACE reads with MiXCR, one entry per CDR3 protein. The sample consists of roughly 500,000 distinct CDR3 sequences, 24% of them appearing once. Per individual sample, total RNA of at least 5 micrograms was extracted. Study results and caveats: Age advanced and TCR beta diversity per million T cells fell, roughly linearly.

Comments on this clonotype: What it recognizes is unknown.

CDR3 length: 17 amino acids. Germline CDR1 and CDR2: SGHDT and YYEEEE. J gave up 2 bases and V 4 bases, and 13 bases lay outside the gene matches. This sample also belongs to another study, concerning T cells of mothers and their children. That study reports: Related and unrelated pairs show similar thymic shaping of TCR recombination output.

The source of this sequence is a boy between 10 and 17 years old in good health. Sequencing input: blood. This chain links TRBV5-6 with TRBJ2-7; 9 nucleotides match TRBD1. The CDR3 coding sequence is TGTGCCAGCAGCCCGCTGGACAGGGGAGAAGGAACCTACGAGCAGTACTTC. Protein sequence: CASSPLDRGEGTYEQYF.